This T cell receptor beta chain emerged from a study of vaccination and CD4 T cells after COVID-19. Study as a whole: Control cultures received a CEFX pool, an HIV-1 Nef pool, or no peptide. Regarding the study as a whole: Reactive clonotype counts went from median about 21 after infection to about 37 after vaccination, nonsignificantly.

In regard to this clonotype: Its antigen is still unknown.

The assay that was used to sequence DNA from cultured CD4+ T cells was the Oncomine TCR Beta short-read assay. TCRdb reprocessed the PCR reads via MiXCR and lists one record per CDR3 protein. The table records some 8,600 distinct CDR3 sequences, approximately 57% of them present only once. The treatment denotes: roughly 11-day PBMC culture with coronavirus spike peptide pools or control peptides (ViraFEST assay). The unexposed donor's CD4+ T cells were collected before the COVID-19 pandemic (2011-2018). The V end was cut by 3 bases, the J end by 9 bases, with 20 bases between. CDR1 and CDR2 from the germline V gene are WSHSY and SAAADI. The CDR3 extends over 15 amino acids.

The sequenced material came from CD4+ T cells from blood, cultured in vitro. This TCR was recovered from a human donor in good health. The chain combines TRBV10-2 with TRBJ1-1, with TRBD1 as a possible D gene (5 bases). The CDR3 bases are TGCGCCAGCAGTGACGGCACAGGCGACTTGTGGAAAGCTTTCTTT. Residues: CASSDGTGDLWKAFF.